This T cell receptor beta chain was sequenced for a study of T cell responses to AZD1222 COVID-19 vaccine. Findings and caveats of the study: Spike regions recognized by vaccine-associated CD4 TCRs spanned the protein, led by 160-218 and 743-854.

With V trimmed by 5 bases and J by 5 bases, 5 bases remained unmatched. The germline V gene has CDR1 SEHNR and CDR2 FQNEAQ (reference sequence). The CDR3 covers 13 residues. TCRdb's table, derived via immunoSEQ multiplex PCR, lists solely in-frame clones and lacks some. The table lists roughly 110,000 clones, roughly nine tenths of them singletons. For this clone: Its antigen is undetermined.

Second-dose recipients at about 4 or about 12 weeks were treated as one pooled group. V gene TRBV7-9 combines with J gene TRBJ1-2, with 7 bases identical to TRBD1. The sequencing here drew on peripheral blood, taken 28 days after the second AZD1222 dose. The clonotype comes from an adult who received the AZD1222 COVID-19 vaccine. In nucleotides, the CDR3 is TGTGCCAGCAGCATAGGGACAGAATATGGCTACACCTTC. It is translated as CASSIGTEYGYTF.